Each of the 25 T cell receptor beta chains below was sequenced from the same sample in a study of post-analysis software for immune sequencing data. Study findings and constraints: Roughly 5 TRBV segments occurring more often in patients than controls included TRBV5-6, TRBV5-1 and TRBV20-1.

Prepared TCR beta cDNA libraries contained unique molecular identifiers. TCRdb re-called the PCR reads through MiXCR, storing one row per CDR3 protein. In the table there are some 260,000 distinct CDR3 sequences, 36% of which are singletons. What these receptors recognize is not known. The sequencing input was blood. All receptors come from a girl aged 10 to 17 with multiple sclerosis.

As for this clonotype: The junction departs from germline at one end; a sequencing error may be responsible. The rearrangement uses TRBV7-9 and TRBJ2-3, with unresolved D. The CDR3 contains 14 residues. The germline V gene has CDR1 SEHNR and CDR2 FQNEAQ (reference sequence). The CDR3 loop reads CAGSPRWATDTQYF. CDR3 nucleotide sequence: TGTGCCGGCAGCCCCAGGTGGGCCACAGATACGCAGTATTTT.

This clonotype was detected only a few times. Possible read error: a much larger clone is one base away. The gene calls are TRBV20-1 and TRBJ2-1; unclear D gene. The end of the DNA fits TRBJ2-7 better, so the J call may be wrong. The CDR3 has 12 residues. Germline CDR1 reads DFQATT; CDR2 reads SNEGSKA (reference sequence). CDR3 residues: CSARIVYNEQYF. DNA for the CDR3: TGCAGTGCTCGGATTGTCTACAATGAGCAGTACTTC.

This clonotype was recorded only once. The rearrangement uses TRBV6-1 and TRBJ2-7; D gene ambiguous. In germline, CDR1 is MNHNS, CDR2 SASEGT. V was trimmed by 3 bases and J by 6 bases, leaving 12 bases between them. This CDR3 is 13 amino acids long. The CDR3 spells CASSDALGIEQYF. CDR3 coding DNA: TGTGCCAGCAGTGACGCTTTGGGCATCGAGCAGTACTTC.

A word on this clonotype: Given the absence of the conserved phenylalanine or tryptophan at the CDR3 end, a read error is likely. The CDR3 reads CASSFRGESNQPQHV. CDR3 sequence (DNA): TGCGCCAGCAGCTTCCGGGGGGAGAGCAATCAGCCCCAGCATGTT. The chain is built from TRBV5-1 and TRBJ1-5; D is possibly TRBD1 (5 bases). In germline, CDR1 is SGHRS, CDR2 YFSETQ. Trimming pared 2 bases from V and 1 base from J, leaving 10 bases between. The CDR3 runs 15 residues.

This clonotype was seen at least ten times. The V gene is TRBV20-1, the J gene TRBJ2-7; D might be TRBD1 (6 bases). This CDR3 is built from 15 residues. V lost 6 bases, J lost 0 bases, and 18 bases lay in between. Germline values: CDR1 DFQATT, CDR2 SNEGSKA (reference sequence). The chain's CDR3 is CSADTLDSSSYEQYF. In nucleotides, the CDR3 is TGCAGTGCGGATACCTTGGACAGTAGCTCCTACGAGCAGTACTTC.

The J gene is TRBJ2-1, the V gene TRBV5-5; TRBD2 matches at 12 bases. Trimming cost V 2 bases and J 6 bases; bases outside gene matches: 6. This CDR3 has 16 residues. Germline CDR1 SGHKS, CDR2 YYEKEE (reference sequence). CDR3 sequence reads: CASSFPGLAGINEQFF. The CDR3 DNA sequence: TGTGCCAGCAGCTTTCCGGGACTAGCGGGCATCAATGAGCAGTTCTTC. Together with reference TRBV5-5 and TRBJ2-1, the CDR3 gives the full variable domain: DAGVTQSPTHLIKTRGQQVTLRCSPISGHKSVSWYQQVLGQGPQFIFQYYEKEERGRGNFPDRFSARQFPNYSSELNVNALLLGDSALYLCASSFPGLAGINEQFFGPGTRLTVL.

The genes are TRBV20-1 and TRBJ1-5; TRBD1 matches at 8 bases. The CDR3 contains 17 residues. Trimming removed 3 bases from V and 3 bases from J; junction bases left unmatched: 13. Per germline, CDR1 DFQATT and CDR2 SNEGSKA (reference sequence). CDR3 sequence: CSASFMGGQGLNQPQHF. CDR3 coding DNA: TGCAGTGCTAGTTTTATGGGCGGACAGGGCCTCAATCAGCCCCAGCATTTT.

This clonotype was picked up a small number of times. It may be a read error: a sequence one base away is much more abundant. The chain combines TRBV20-1 with TRBJ2-5; 8 nucleotides match TRBD2. The CDR3 length is 15 residues. Germline V lookup: CDR1 DFQATT, CDR2 SNEGSKA (reference sequence). With V trimmed by 0 bases and J by 11 bases, 14 bases remained unmatched. The CDR3 protein is CSARDVAGGLNEQYF. CDR3 nucleotides: TGCAGTGCTAGAGATGTGGCGGGAGGACTCAATGAGCAGTACTTC.

This clonotype was seen repeatedly, ten times or more. The V call is TRBV6-5, the J call TRBJ1-2, with a possible D match to TRBD1 (6 bases). CDR3 size: 14 residues. Germline V gene lookup returns CDR1 MNHEY and CDR2 SVGAGI. V lost 5 bases to trimming and J lost 2 bases, with 12 bases between them. CDR3 sequence reads: CASSPHRENYGYTF. CDR3 DNA: TGTGCCAGCAGTCCCCACAGGGAAAACTATGGCTACACCTTC.

About this clonotype itself: A read error may produce the germline difference seen at one junction end. The chain combines TRBV9 with TRBJ1-2; possible D gene TRBD1, 5 bases. Germline lookup yields CDR1 SGDLS and CDR2 YYNGEE. The CDR3 is made up of 15 amino acids. The CDR3 nucleotides read TGTGCCTGCAGCGTAGGGGCGGACGGCGGTAATGGCTACACCTTC. Translation: CACSVGADGGNGYTF. Looking up the rest from reference TRBV9 and TRBJ1-2 gives the full variable domain: DSGVTQTPKHLITATGQRVTLRCSPRSGDLSVYWYQQSLDQGLQFLIQYYNGEERAKGNILERFSAQQFPDLHSELNLSSLELGDSALYFCACSVGADGGNGYTFGSGTRLTVV.

The sample holds many counts of this clonotype. The chain combines TRBV7-2 with TRBJ1-6, with 10 bases aligning to TRBD1. Trimming cost V 6 bases and J 6 bases; bases outside gene matches: 2. The V gene's germline CDR1 is SGHTA and CDR2 FQGNSA. The CDR3 has 14 amino acids. Written as DNA, the CDR3 is TGTGCCAGCAGTTGGGACAGGGGTAATTCACCCCTCCACTTT. It translates to CASSWDRGNSPLHF. Based on the CDR3 plus reference TRBV7-2 and TRBJ1-6, the full variable domain is GAGVSQSPSNKVTEKGKDVELRCDPISGHTALYWYRQSLGQGLEFLIYFQGNSAPDKSGLPSDRFSAERTGGSVSTLTIQRTQQEDSAVYLCASSWDRGNSPLHFGNGTRLTVT.

This clonotype was observed many times. The rearrangement links TRBV29-1 to TRBJ1-6, with D perhaps TRBD1 (5 bases). CDR3 size: 15 residues. V lost 4 bases, J lost 14 bases, and 24 bases lay in between. CDR1 is SQVTM, CDR2 ANQGSEA, per germline. In DNA, the CDR3 is TGCAGCGTTGGGGCACAGGAGGGCCCCTTATTAACCCTCCACTTT. Its protein product is CSVGAQEGPLLTLHF.

This clonotype was picked up many times. V usage is TRBV20-1 and J usage is TRBJ2-3; D not certain. CDR3 length: 14 amino acids. Germline-derived CDR1 and CDR2 are DFQATT and SNEGSKA (reference sequence). Trimming took off 3 bases at V and 3 bases at J, with 13 bases between the two ends. CDR3 sequence reads: CSARQAALTDTQYF. DNA for the CDR3: TGCAGTGCTAGGCAGGCGGCCCTTACAGATACGCAGTATTTT.

This clonotype was seen at least ten times. The V gene is TRBV12-3 or TRBV12-4, the J gene TRBJ2-4; TRBD1 might be the D (6 bases). The CDR3 covers 17 residues. The V end was cut by 4 bases, the J end by 3 bases, with 19 bases between. CDR3 bases: TGTGCCAGCAGTTCTTCCTCCGCAGGGGTTGGCAAAAACATTCAGTACTTC. Amino acid sequence: CASSSSSAGVGKNIQYF.

In its sample, this clonotype was seen many times. The chain recombines TRBV12-3 or TRBV12-4 with TRBJ2-1; 7 bases fit TRBD2. V lost 5 bases, J lost 3 bases, and 7 bases stayed unmatched. The CDR3 extends over 15 amino acids. CDR3 in amino acids: CASSPGQRDYNEQFF. CDR3 sequence (DNA): TGTGCCAGCAGTCCCGGCCAGCGGGACTACAATGAGCAGTTCTTC.

This clonotype appeared many times. V is TRBV6-2 or TRBV6-3 and J is TRBJ1-2; TRBD1 is a possible D gene (6 bases). The CDR3 runs to 16 residues. Trimming cost V 0 bases and J 2 bases, with 13 bases left between them. Germline CDR1 and CDR2: MNHEY and SVGEGT. CDR3 residues: CASSYSSGEQNYGYTF. The CDR3 region has the DNA TGTGCCAGCAGTTACTCGTCAGGGGAACAGAACTATGGCTACACCTTC.

This clonotype was recorded many times. This rearrangement joins TRBV4-2 to TRBJ2-3; the match to TRBD2 covers 9 bases. The V and J ends lost 1 base and 0 bases, in that order; junction bases with no gene match: 8. Germline V gives CDR1 LGHNA, CDR2 YNFKEQ. The CDR3 has 18 residues. The CDR3 nucleotides are TGTGCCAGCAGCCAAGGGAGCGGGGGGCACCCTAGCACAGATACGCAGTATTTT. This sequence encodes CASSQGSGGHPSTDTQYF.

The table lists this clonotype with many counts. V is TRBV5-6 and J is TRBJ2-7, with TRBD2 matching 8 bases. After removal of 6 bases from V and 4 bases from J, the junction contained 12 bases not matched to a gene. Germline assignment: CDR1 SGHDT and CDR2 YYEEEE. This CDR3 region has 15 residues. The CDR3 DNA is TGTGCCAGCACCAGACTAGCGACGCCGGGTTACGAGCAGTACTTC. It translates to CASTRLATPGYEQYF. The variable domain in full, with the rest retrieved from reference TRBV5-6 and TRBJ2-7, is DAGVTQSPTHLIKTRGQQVTLRCSPKSGHDTVSWYQQALGQGPQFIFQYYEEEERQRGNFPDRFSGHQFPNYSSELNVNALLLGDSALYLCASTRLATPGYEQYFGPGTRLTVT.

The gene calls are TRBV6-6 and TRBJ2-7; D unresolved. The CDR3 has 15 amino acids. Trimming took off 10 bases at V and 0 bases at J, with 19 bases between the two ends. Germline CDR1 reads MNHNY; CDR2 reads SVGAGI (reference sequence). The CDR3 spells CATRIKAESSYEQYF. CDR3 in DNA: TGTGCCACCCGTATCAAGGCTGAGAGCTCCTACGAGCAGTACTTC.

With regard to this clonotype: Since a much larger clone is just one base distant, this may be a read error. The chain combines TRBV12-3 or TRBV12-4 with TRBJ2-3; possibly TRBD1 or TRBD2 for D (6 bases each). The CDR3 totals 13 residues. The ends were cut back, 5 bases at V and 5 bases at J, with 11 bases in the middle. The DNA of the CDR3 is TGTGCCAGCAGTCCAGAGGGGGGAGATACGCAGTATTTT. This encodes CASSPEGGDTQYF.

This clonotype was seen many times. This sequence joins TRBV12-3 or TRBV12-4 and TRBJ1-2, with D perhaps matching TRBD1 (5 bases). The ends were cut back, 6 bases at V and 4 bases at J, with 21 bases in the middle. The length of the CDR3 is 16 residues. CDR3 protein: CASSPLENWGGYGYTF. DNA for the CDR3: TGTGCCAGCAGCCCACTGGAGAACTGGGGGGGCTATGGCTACACCTTC.

This clonotype was picked up many times. The CDR3 DNA follows: TGTGCCAGCAGTTTATCCTACAATCAGCCCCAGCATTTT. Protein product: CASSLSYNQPQHF. The rearrangement uses TRBV27 and TRBJ1-5, with D unresolved. Germline V lookup: CDR1 MNHEY, CDR2 SMNVEV (reference sequence). CDR3 length: 13 residues. Trimming pared 0 bases from V and 3 bases from J, leaving 3 bases between.

On this clonotype itself: This clone may be a read error of a much larger clone one base away. The chain links TRBV19 to TRBJ2-5, with TRBD2 matching over 13 bases. V shed 5 bases and J 11 bases; nucleotides not matched to a gene: 14. The CDR3 covers 16 residues. The V gene's germline CDR1 is LNHDA and CDR2 SQIVND (reference sequence). Written as DNA, the CDR3 is TGTGCCAGTAGTGTGGGACTAGCGGGGTCCTACAATGAGCAGTACTTC. This encodes CASSVGLAGSYNEQYF.

The CDR3 reads CASSTSTNYGYTF. For the CDR3, the DNA is TGTGCCAGTAGTACGTCGACAAACTATGGCTACACCTTC. The V and J genes are TRBV19 and TRBJ1-2; no firm D call. Germline values: CDR1 LNHDA, CDR2 SQIVND (reference sequence). Trimming removed 4 bases from V and 2 bases from J, with 8 bases in between. The CDR3 consists of 13 residues.

The chain links TRBV20-1 to TRBJ2-5; 9 nucleotides line up with TRBD2. CDR3 length: 16 amino acids. Germline CDR1 DFQATT, CDR2 SNEGSKA (reference sequence). After removal of 6 bases from V and 5 bases from J, the junction contained 16 bases not matched to a gene. The CDR3 region has the DNA TGCAGTGCCACCGAAAACCCCCTGAGCGGGGGGGAGACCCAGTACTTC. Protein product: CSATENPLSGGETQYF.